This TCR beta chain was identified in a study of blood T cells in healthy people across ages. Comment on this clonotype: Its antigen is unknown.

Points from the study as a whole: Considered underestimates were the diversity estimates obtained from one million T cells.

Next came a second PCR, run for 7 to 11 cycles, which used a sample-barcoded 5' primer along with a J-beta primer mix. With 12 random nucleotides, a template-switch adaptor tagged each individual cDNA molecule. TCRdb re-analysed the 5' RACE reads in MiXCR, keeping a single row per CDR3 protein. The sample yields about 800,000 distinct CDR3 sequences, 58% seen once. V was cut by 6 bases and J by 0 bases, with 10 bases left in between. This CDR3 is 13 amino acids long. Per the germline V gene, CDR1 is DFQATT and CDR2 is SNEGSKA (reference sequence). The chain has TRBV20-1 and TRBJ2-3, with D uncertain. The sequence was collected from a man aged 30 to 39 in good health. The sequenced sample was blood. The CDR3 coding sequence is TGCAGTGCCTCTGGAAGCAGCACAGATACGCAGTATTTT. This encodes CSASGSSTDTQYF.